This T cell receptor (beta chain) emerged from a study of blood T cells in healthy people across ages. Primers used in a second PCR of about 6 to 12 cycles were a sample-barcoded 5' primer and a J-beta primer mix. TCRdb reprocessed the 5' RACE reads with MiXCR, giving one entry per CDR3 protein. The data hold 540,000 or so distinct CDR3 sequences, with roughly 29% observed a single time. The receptor was derived from a woman aged 70-85 years in good health. Specimen: blood.

The CDR3 DNA reads TGTGCCAGCAGTTTAGAGGCTATGACAGGGGCGCCCTATGGCTACACCTTC. Its translation is CASSLEAMTGAPYGYTF. This rearrangement joins TRBV12-3 or TRBV12-4 to TRBJ1-2, with 8 nucleotides matching TRBD1. This CDR3 region has 17 residues. The ends lost 1 base at V and 4 bases at J; junction bases unmatched: 11.